This TCR beta chain was sequenced for a study of T cells in Graves' hyperthyroidism and ophthalmopathy. Germline loops: CDR1 MDHEN, CDR2 SYDVKM. This CDR3 comprises 16 residues. Germline trimming cut 3 bases from V and 4 bases from J; bases unmatched to any gene: 9. What was amplified from RNA transcripts were TCR beta CDR3 regions. In the first-round RT-PCR of the TCR CDR3, the HTBI primer set was used. TCRdb re-called the multiplex PCR reads through MiXCR, storing one row per CDR3 protein. This table holds more than 350,000 distinct CDR3 sequences, 15% found once. No progression to ophthalmopathy during 18 months of follow-up defined stable disease. Isolation of PBMCs was performed on 8.5 to 10 ml fresh peripheral blood. Study-level points and caveats: A model built on 13 V-J features separated ophthalmopathy from stable hyperthyroidism.

Note on this clonotype: Its antigen is unidentified.

The sample taken for sequencing was blood. The chain recombines TRBV28 with TRBJ2-5; 9 nucleotides line up with TRBD1. The sequence came from a woman aged 25 to 39 with Graves' hyperthyroidism. This CDR3 reads CASSFLGTGSGETQYF. CDR3 nucleotide sequence: TGTGCCAGCAGTTTCCTCGGGACAGGGAGTGGAGAGACCCAGTACTTC.